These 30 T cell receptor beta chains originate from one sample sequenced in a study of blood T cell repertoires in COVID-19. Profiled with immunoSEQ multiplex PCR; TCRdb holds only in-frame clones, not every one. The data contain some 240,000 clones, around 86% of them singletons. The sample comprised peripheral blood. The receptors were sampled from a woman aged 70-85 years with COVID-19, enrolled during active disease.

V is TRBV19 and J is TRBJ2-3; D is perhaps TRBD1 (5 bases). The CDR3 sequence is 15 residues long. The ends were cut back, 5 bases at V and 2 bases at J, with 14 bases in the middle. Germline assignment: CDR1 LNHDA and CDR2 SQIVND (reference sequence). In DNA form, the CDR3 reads TGTGCCAGTAGTTCTAAGGGGTTCATCACAGATACGCAGTATTTT. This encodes CASSSKGFITDTQYF.

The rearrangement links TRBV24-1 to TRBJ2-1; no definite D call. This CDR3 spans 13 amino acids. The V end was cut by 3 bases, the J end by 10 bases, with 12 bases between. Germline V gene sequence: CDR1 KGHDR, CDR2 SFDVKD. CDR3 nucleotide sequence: TGTGCCACCAGTGATACCCCGTCGGAGGAGCAGTTCTTC. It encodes CATSDTPSEEQFF.

The CDR3 DNA reads TGTGCCAGTAGGTCGACAGGGGCAGAGACCCAGTACTTC. This sequence encodes CASRSTGAETQYF. The genes are TRBV19 and TRBJ2-5, with 8 nucleotides matching TRBD1. Unmatched junction bases numbered 4, after V lost 6 bases and J lost 4 bases. The CDR3 sequence is 13 residues long. The germline CDR1 and CDR2 sequences are LNHDA and SQIVND (reference sequence).

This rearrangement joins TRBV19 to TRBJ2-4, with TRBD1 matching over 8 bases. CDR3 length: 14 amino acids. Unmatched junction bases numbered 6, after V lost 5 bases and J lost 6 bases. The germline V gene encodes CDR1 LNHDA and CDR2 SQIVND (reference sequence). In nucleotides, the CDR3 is TGTGCCAGTAGTCCAAGGACAGGGATAAACATTCAGTACTTC. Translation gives CASSPRTGINIQYF. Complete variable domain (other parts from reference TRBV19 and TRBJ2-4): DGGITQSPKYLFRKEGQNVTLSCEQNLNHDAMYWYRQDPGQGLRLIYYSQIVNDFQKGDIAEGYSVSREKKESFPLTVTSAQKNPTAFYLCASSPRTGINIQYFGAGTRLSVL.

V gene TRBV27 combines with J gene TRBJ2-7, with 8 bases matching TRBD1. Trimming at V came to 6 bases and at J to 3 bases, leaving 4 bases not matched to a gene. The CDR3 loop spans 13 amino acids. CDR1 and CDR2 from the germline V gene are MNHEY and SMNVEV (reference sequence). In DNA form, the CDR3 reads TGTGCCAGCAGGGGGACAGGCTTCTACGAGCAGTACTTC. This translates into CASRGTGFYEQYF.

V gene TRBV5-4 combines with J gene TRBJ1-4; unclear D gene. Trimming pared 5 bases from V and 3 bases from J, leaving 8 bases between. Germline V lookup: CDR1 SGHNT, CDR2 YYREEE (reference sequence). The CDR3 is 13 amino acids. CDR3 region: CASRREPNEKLFF. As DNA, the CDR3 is TGTGCCAGCAGACGGGAACCTAATGAAAAACTGTTTTTT.

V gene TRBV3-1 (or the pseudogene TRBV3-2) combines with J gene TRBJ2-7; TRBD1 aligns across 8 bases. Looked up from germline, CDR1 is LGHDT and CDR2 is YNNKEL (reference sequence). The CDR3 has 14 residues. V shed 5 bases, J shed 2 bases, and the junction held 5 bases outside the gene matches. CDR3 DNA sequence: TGTGCCAGCAGCTTTGGACAGGGTCCCTACGAGCAGTACTTC. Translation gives CASSFGQGPYEQYF.

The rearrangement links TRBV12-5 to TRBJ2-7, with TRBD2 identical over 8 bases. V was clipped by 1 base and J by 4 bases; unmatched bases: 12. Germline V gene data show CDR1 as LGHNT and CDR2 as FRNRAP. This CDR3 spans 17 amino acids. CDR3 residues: CASGLDLTGTSSYEQYF. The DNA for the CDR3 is TGTGCTAGTGGTTTGGATCTTACCGGGACTAGTAGTTACGAGCAGTACTTC.

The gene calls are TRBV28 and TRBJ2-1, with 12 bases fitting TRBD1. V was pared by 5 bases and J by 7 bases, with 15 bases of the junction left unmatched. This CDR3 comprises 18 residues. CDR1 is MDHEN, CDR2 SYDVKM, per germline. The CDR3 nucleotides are TGTGCCAGCAGTCCAGATTGGGGGACAGGGGGCTATGGGAATGAGCAGTTCTTC. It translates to CASSPDWGTGGYGNEQFF. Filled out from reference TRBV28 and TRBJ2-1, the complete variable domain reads DVKVTQSSRYLVKRTGEKVFLECVQDMDHENMFWYRQDPGLGLRLIYFSYDVKMKEKGDIPEGYSVSREKKERFSLILESASTNQTSMYLCASSPDWGTGGYGNEQFFGPGTRLTVL.

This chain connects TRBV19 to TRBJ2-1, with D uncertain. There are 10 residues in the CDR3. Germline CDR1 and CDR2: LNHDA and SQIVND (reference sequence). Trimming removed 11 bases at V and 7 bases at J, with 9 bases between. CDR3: CAPPRNEQFF. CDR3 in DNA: TGTGCCCCCCCGCGGAATGAGCAGTTCTTC.

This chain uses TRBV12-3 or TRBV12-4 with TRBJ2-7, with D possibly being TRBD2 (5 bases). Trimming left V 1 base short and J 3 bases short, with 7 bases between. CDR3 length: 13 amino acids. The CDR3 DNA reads TGTGCCAGCAGTTTAGGAGGGCGCTACGAGCAGTACTTC. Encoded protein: CASSLGGRYEQYF.

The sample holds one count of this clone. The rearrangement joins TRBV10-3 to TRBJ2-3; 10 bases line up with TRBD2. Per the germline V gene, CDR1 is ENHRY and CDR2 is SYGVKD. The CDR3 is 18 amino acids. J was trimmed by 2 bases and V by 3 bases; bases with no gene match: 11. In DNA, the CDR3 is TGTGCCATCAGTGATAGGAAGGGGGGGACTAGCGACACAGATACGCAGTATTTT. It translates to CAISDRKGGTSDTDTQYF.

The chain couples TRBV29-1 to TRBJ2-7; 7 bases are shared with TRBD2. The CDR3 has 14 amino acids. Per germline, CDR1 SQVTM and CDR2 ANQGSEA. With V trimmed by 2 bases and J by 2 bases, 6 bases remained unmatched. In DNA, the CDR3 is TGCAGCGTTGAAACGCCTAGCGGTCCCTACGAGCAGTACTTC. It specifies CSVETPSGPYEQYF.

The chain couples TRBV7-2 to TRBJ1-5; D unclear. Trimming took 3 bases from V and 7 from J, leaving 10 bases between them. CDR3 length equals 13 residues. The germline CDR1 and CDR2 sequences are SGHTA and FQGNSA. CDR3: CASSFELRQPQHF. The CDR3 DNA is TGTGCCAGCAGCTTCGAACTAAGGCAGCCCCAGCATTTT.

The CDR3 DNA reads TGTGCCACCAGTGACCTGACAGGGGATGGGGATACGCAGTATTTT. Translated: CATSDLTGDGDTQYF. The chain is built from TRBV24-1 and TRBJ2-3, with TRBD1 identical over 8 bases. The CDR3 is made up of 15 amino acids. In germline, CDR1 is KGHDR, CDR2 SFDVKD. The V segment lost 4 bases and the J segment 6 bases; nucleotides outside the gene matches: 8.

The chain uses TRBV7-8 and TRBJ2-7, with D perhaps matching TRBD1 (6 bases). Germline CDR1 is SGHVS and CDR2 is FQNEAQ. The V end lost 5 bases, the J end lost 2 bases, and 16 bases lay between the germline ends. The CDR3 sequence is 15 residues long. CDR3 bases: TGTGCCAGCAGCCCGAACCCGGGACAAGCCTACGAGCAGTACTTC. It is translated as CASSPNPGQAYEQYF.

CDR3 loop: CASTRDGSGLETQYF. The CDR3 coding sequence is TGTGCCAGCACTCGAGACGGGAGTGGGCTGGAGACCCAGTACTTC. This sequence joins TRBV9 and TRBJ2-5; D possibly corresponds to TRBD2 (6 bases). In germline, CDR1 is SGDLS, CDR2 YYNGEE. V gave up 6 bases and J gave up 5 bases, with 20 bases separating them. The CDR3 runs to 15 residues. Filled out from reference TRBV9 and TRBJ2-5, the complete variable domain reads DSGVTQTPKHLITATGQRVTLRCSPRSGDLSVYWYQQSLDQGLQFLIQYYNGEERAKGNILERFSAQQFPDLHSELNLSSLELGDSALYFCASTRDGSGLETQYFGPGTRLLVL.

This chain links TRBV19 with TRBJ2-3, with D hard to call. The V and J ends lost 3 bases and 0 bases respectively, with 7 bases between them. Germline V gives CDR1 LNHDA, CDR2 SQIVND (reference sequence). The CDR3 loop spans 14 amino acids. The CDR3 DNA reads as TGTGCCAGTAGTATCACAGTAAGCACAGATACGCAGTATTTT. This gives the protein CASSITVSTDTQYF.

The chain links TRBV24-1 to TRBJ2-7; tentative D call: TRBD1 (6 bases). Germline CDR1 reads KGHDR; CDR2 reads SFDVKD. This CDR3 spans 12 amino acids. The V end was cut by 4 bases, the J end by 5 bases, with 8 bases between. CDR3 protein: CATSEQGHEQYF. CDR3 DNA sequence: TGTGCCACCAGTGAACAGGGCCACGAGCAGTACTTC.

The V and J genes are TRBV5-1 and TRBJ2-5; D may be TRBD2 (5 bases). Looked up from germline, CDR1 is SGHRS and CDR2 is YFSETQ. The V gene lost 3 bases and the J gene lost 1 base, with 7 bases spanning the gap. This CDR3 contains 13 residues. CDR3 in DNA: TGCGCCAGCAGCTCCCGGGGCCAAGAGACCCAGTACTTC. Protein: CASSSRGQETQYF.

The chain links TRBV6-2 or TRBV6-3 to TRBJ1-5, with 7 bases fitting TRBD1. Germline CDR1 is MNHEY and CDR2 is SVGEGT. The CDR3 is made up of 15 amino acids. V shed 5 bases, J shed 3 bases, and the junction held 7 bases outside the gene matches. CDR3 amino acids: CASSHSGTDNQPQHF. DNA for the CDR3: TGTGCCAGCAGTCATTCCGGGACAGACAATCAGCCCCAGCATTTT.

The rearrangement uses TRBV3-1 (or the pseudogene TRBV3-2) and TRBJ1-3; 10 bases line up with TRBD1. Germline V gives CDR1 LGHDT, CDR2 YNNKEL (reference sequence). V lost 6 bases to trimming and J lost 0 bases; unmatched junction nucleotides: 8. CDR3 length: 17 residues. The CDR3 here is CASSTTGGYISGNTIYF. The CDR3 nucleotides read TGTGCCAGCAGTACGACAGGGGGCTATATCTCTGGAAACACCATATATTTT.

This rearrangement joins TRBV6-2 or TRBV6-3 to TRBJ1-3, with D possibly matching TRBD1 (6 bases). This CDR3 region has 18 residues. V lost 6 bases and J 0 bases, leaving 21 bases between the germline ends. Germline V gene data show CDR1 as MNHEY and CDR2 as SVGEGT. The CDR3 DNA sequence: TGTGCCAGCAGCCCCGTAGACAGGCGATACTTCTCTGGAAACACCATATATTTT. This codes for CASSPVDRRYFSGNTIYF.

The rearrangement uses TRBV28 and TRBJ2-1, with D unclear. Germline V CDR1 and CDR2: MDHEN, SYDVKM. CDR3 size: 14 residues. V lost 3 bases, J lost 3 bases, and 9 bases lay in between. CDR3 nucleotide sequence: TGTGCCAGCAGTTTGGCACAGTACTACAATGAGCAGTTCTTC. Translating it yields CASSLAQYYNEQFF.

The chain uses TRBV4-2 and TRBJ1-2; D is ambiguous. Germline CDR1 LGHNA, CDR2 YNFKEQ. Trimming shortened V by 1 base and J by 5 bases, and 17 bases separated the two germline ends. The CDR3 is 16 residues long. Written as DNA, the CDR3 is TGTGCCAGCAGCCAAGCCGAACTTGGGAGGGTTTATGGCTACACCTTC. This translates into CASSQAELGRVYGYTF.

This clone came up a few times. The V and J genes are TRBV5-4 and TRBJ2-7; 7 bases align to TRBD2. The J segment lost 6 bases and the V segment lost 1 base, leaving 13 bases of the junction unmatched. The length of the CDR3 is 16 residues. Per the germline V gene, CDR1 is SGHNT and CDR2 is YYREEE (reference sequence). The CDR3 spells CASSLIGAGIISEQYF. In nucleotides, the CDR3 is TGTGCCAGCAGCTTGATAGGAGCGGGAATCATTAGCGAGCAGTACTTC.

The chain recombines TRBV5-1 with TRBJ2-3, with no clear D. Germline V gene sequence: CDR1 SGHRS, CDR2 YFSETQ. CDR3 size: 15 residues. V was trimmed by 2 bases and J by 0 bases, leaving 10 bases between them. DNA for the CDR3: TGCGCCAGCAGCTTTCTGCCAGGTAGCACAGATACGCAGTATTTT. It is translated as CASSFLPGSTDTQYF.

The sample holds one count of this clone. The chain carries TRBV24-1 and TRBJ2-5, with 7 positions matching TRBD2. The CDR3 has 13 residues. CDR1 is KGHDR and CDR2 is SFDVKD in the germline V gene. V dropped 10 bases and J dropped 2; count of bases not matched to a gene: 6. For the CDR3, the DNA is TGTGCCACGTCTCTAGCGGCACAAGAGACCCAGTACTTC. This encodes CATSLAAQETQYF.

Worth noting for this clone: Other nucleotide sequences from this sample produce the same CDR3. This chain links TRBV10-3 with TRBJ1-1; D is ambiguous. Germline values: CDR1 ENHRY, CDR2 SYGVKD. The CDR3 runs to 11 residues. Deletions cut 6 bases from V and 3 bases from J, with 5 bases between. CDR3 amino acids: CAIRRDTEAFF. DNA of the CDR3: TGTGCCATCAGAAGAGACACTGAAGCTTTCTTT.

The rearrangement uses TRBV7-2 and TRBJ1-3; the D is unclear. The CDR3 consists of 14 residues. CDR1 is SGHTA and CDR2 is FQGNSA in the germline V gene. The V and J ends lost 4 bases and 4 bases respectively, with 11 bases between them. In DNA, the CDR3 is TGTGCCAGCAGCTCGACTCTCTGGGGAAACACCATATATTTT. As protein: CASSSTLWGNTIYF.